Listed below are T cell receptor beta chains from one sample, sequenced in a study of T cell changes during pregnancy in multiple sclerosis. Produced via immunoSEQ multiplex PCR; TCRdb's table is partial and in-frame only. The sample shows approximately 89,000 clones, nearly 95% of them seen only once. Sequenced here: peripheral blood, sampled after pregnancy. These receptors all come from a female donor in good health, enrolled as a control in a pregnancy study. The CDR3 runs from the conserved cysteine through the conserved F or W.

V gene: TRBV18
CDR3 protein: CASSPPKGGDGYTF

V gene: TRBV4-2
CDR3 protein: CASSQTGSSYNEQFF

V gene: TRBV2
CDR3 protein: CASSRSDYEQYF

V gene: TRBV5-1
CDR3 protein: CASSGTGAVTEAFF

V gene: TRBV4-1
CDR3 protein: CASSHNSRGHYEQYF

V gene: TRBV5-1
CDR3 protein: CASSYGGDTEAFF

V gene: TRBV27
CDR3 protein: CASSSGTGVNGANVLTF

V gene: TRBV5-1
CDR3 protein: CASTTGTSGSRETQYF

V gene: TRBV6-5
CDR3 protein: CASSRLTSEQYF

V gene: TRBV10-3
CDR3 protein: CAISVISTQPQHF

V gene: TRBV7-9
CDR3 protein: CASSLSSETQYF

V gene: TRBV7-9
CDR3 protein: CASSARLDGDTQYF

V gene: TRBV7-9
CDR3 protein: CATGGSRGTYEQYF

V gene: TRBV29-1
CDR3 protein: CSVEDGAVQETQYF

V gene: TRBV5-1
CDR3 protein: CASSLAPGYGYTF

V gene: TRBV6-7
CDR3 protein: CASSCTALAGCPGELFF

V gene: TRBV19
CDR3 protein: CASSNRGYEQYF

V gene: TRBV5-4
CDR3 protein: CASSTSGIRSYEQYF

V gene: TRBV30
CDR3 protein: CAWSSGTGGNIQYF

V gene: TRBV5-4
CDR3 protein: CASSPQGLNTEAFF

V gene: TRBV5-1
CDR3 protein: CASSLLSPAVTQETQYF

V gene: TRBV2
CDR3 protein: CASSEGSGGREQYF

V gene: TRBV5-4
CDR3 protein: CASSWGSSGDNEQFF

V gene: TRBV2
CDR3 protein: CASSEEYGGAFF

V gene: TRBV5-1
CDR3 protein: CASSLDVGGQETQYF

V gene: TRBV4-1
CDR3 protein: CASSQEALASEQFF

V gene: TRBV5-1
CDR3 protein: CASSYEQGRWNEQFF

V gene: TRBV7-9
CDR3 protein: CASTPYPAGVHEQYF

V gene: TRBV5-1
CDR3 protein: CASSLAAGAGEQYF

V gene: TRBV11-3
CDR3 protein: CASSLDSREQYF

V gene: TRBV14
CDR3 protein: CASSQTNGGHTNVHEQFF

V gene: TRBV5-1
CDR3 protein: CASSEGGNQPQHF

V gene: TRBV6-1
CDR3 protein: CASRETGLDEQFF

V gene: TRBV9
CDR3 protein: CASSVVSSGRNEQFF

V gene: TRBV10-3
CDR3 protein: CAIREPGQGDEKLFF

V gene: TRBV5-1
CDR3 protein: CASSPAREAYEQYF

V gene: TRBV7-9
CDR3 protein: CASTSGATNEKLFF

V gene: TRBV6-6
CDR3 protein: CASSYPGAANTGELFF

V gene: TRBV19
CDR3 protein: CASNSGTFQETQYF

V gene: TRBV6-1
CDR3 protein: CASSEARGDPPEQYF

V gene: TRBV11-2
CDR3 protein: CASRLLPGASSYQETQYF

V gene: TRBV2
CDR3 protein: CASSGTESSTGELFF

V gene: TRBV7-2
CDR3 protein: CASSSRPAPEEKLFF

V gene: TRBV6-5
CDR3 protein: CASSYTERGGETQYF

V gene: TRBV18
CDR3 protein: CASSPGIAGGDIQYF

V gene: TRBV5-1
CDR3 protein: CASSLGGANTEAFF

V gene: TRBV6-6
CDR3 protein: CASSYSQGAGNTIYF

V gene: TRBV6-4
CDR3 protein: CASSYRANTGELFF

V gene: TRBV7-2
CDR3 protein: CASSLKRGGAGELFF

V gene: TRBV6-1
CDR3 protein: CASTGALYEQYF

V gene: TRBV7-9
CDR3 protein: CASSLTGQFDEQYF

V gene: TRBV29-1
CDR3 protein: CSVEGQHYEQYF

V gene: TRBV7-9
CDR3 protein: CASSLSGTGIYF

V gene: TRBV7-2
CDR3 protein: CASSLGLAGVLYNEQFF

V gene: TRBV6-5
CDR3 protein: CATRARRGTNEQFF

V gene: TRBV2
CDR3 protein: CASSPGLAAQETQYF

V gene: TRBV6-5
CDR3 protein: CASSTHTQGYYGYTF

V gene: TRBV7-2
CDR3 protein: CASSLVGDRTDTQYF

V gene: TRBV6-5
CDR3 protein: CASSYGQGLQETQYF

V gene: TRBV5-1
CDR3 protein: CASSTGGQEYGYTF